These 30 T cell receptor beta chains were sequenced from one sample in a study of PD-1 blockade in classical Hodgkin lymphoma. Some clones are missing from TCRdb's copy, which holds only in-frame ones; the method was immunoSEQ multiplex PCR. The sample comprises under 30,000 clones, more than 65% of which are singletons, and 4% rests with the top ten. Each of the patients experienced relapse following autologous stem cell transplantation, and their brentuximab vedotin exposure differed. Source: peripheral blood mononuclear cells (PBMCs), taken before the second cycle of nivolumab. Receptors were obtained from a human donor with classical Hodgkin lymphoma.

This clone rates as medium-sized. The V gene is TRBV28, the J gene TRBJ2-1, with 10 nucleotides matching TRBD2. The CDR3 spans 15 residues. Germline V gene lookup returns CDR1 MDHEN and CDR2 SYDVKM. The ends lost 2 bases at V and 8 bases at J; junction bases unmatched: 6. CDR3 sequence: CASSLISGGADEQFF. The DNA for the CDR3 is TGTGCCAGCAGTTTAATCAGCGGGGGGGCAGATGAGCAGTTCTTC.

The sample holds one count of this clone. The chain is built from TRBV4-1 and TRBJ1-2; D is ambiguous. CDR3 length: 14 residues. Germline CDR1 reads MGHRA; CDR2 reads YSYEKL. With 1 base removed from V and 2 bases from J, the gap between germline ends came to 8 bases. In DNA form, the CDR3 reads TGCGCCAGCAGCCAAGGGTGGGGAAACTATGGCTACACCTTC. Its protein is CASSQGWGNYGYTF.

The chain couples TRBV27 to TRBJ2-5; D may correspond to TRBD1 or TRBD2 (5 bases each). The germline V and J ends were trimmed by 6 bases and 7 bases, with 15 bases remaining between them. Germline CDR1 and CDR2: MNHEY and SMNVEV (reference sequence). The CDR3 contains 13 residues. The CDR3 DNA follows: TGTGCCAGCAGCCAGGGACCCCTGGGGACCCAGTACTTC. It encodes CASSQGPLGTQYF.

The V call is TRBV27, the J call TRBJ2-6; D unclear. Germline loops: CDR1 MNHEY, CDR2 SMNVEV (reference sequence). The CDR3 contains 16 residues. The V end was cut by 5 bases, the J end by 0 bases, with 11 bases between. CDR3 sequence: CASSQTRSSGANVLTF. As DNA, the CDR3 is TGTGCCAGCAGTCAGACACGTAGCTCTGGGGCCAACGTCCTGACTTTC. Looking up the rest from reference TRBV27 and TRBJ2-6 gives the full variable domain: EAQVTQNPRYLITVTGKKLTVTCSQNMNHEYMSWYRQDPGLGLRQIYYSMNVEVTDKGDVPEGYKVSRKEKRNFPLILESPSPNQTSLYFCASSQTRSSGANVLTFGAGSRLTVL.

The rearrangement uses TRBV10-3 and TRBJ2-7; D perhaps matches TRBD1 (5 bases). The CDR3 runs to 15 residues. CDR1 is ENHRY and CDR2 is SYGVKD in the germline V gene. V gave up 6 bases and J gave up 6 bases, with 21 bases separating them. The CDR3 region is CAIRPSRAGLGEQYF. CDR3 in DNA: TGTGCCATCAGGCCTTCCAGAGCAGGGTTGGGCGAGCAGTACTTC.

The rearrangement links TRBV4-1 to TRBJ1-4; possibly TRBD1 for D (5 bases). V lost 4 bases to trimming and J lost 2 bases, with 14 bases between them. The germline CDR1 and CDR2 sequences are MGHRA and YSYEKL. This CDR3 comprises 16 residues. This CDR3 reads CASSLARDPTNEKLFF. The DNA for the CDR3 is TGCGCCAGCAGCCTAGCGCGGGACCCGACTAATGAAAAACTGTTTTTT.

A word on this clone: The germline gene is not matched at one end of the junction; a read error may be the cause. The rearrangement joins TRBV6-5 to TRBJ2-1; 8 nucleotides align to TRBD2. Germline V gene sequence: CDR1 MNHEY, CDR2 SVGAGI. CDR3 size: 15 residues. The CDR3: CASREGLAGFNQQFF. The DNA for the CDR3 is TGTGCCAGCAGGGAGGGTCTAGCGGGTTTCAATCAGCAGTTCTTC.

The chain combines TRBV5-1 with TRBJ2-5; 9 positions agree with TRBD1. The V segment lost 2 bases and the J segment 5 bases; nucleotides outside the gene matches: 4. The CDR3 spans 14 residues. Germline values: CDR1 SGHRS, CDR2 YFSETQ. The DNA for the CDR3 is TGCGCCAGCAGCTTAGGGACAGGGATGGAGACCCAGTACTTC. It specifies CASSLGTGMETQYF.

The rearrangement links TRBV9 to TRBJ1-1; 11 bases are shared with TRBD1. The J segment lost 11 bases and the V segment lost 0 bases, leaving 12 bases of the junction unmatched. CDR3 size: 16 residues. Germline V gives CDR1 SGDLS, CDR2 YYNGEE. The CDR3 DNA reads TGTGCCAGCAGCGTAGGGGGTCCCGGACAGGGGGCGAAGGCTTTCTTT. Translation gives CASSVGGPGQGAKAFF.

This clone was detected once. V and J are TRBV15 and TRBJ2-7, with 8 positions matching TRBD2. CDR1 LNHNV and CDR2 YYDKDF come from the germline V gene (reference sequence). The CDR3 has 17 amino acids. V was clipped by 1 base and J by 6 bases; unmatched bases: 14. The CDR3 is CATSRGVREGSLAEQYF. The DNA of the CDR3 is TGTGCCACCAGCAGAGGGGTCCGGGAGGGATCCTTGGCCGAGCAGTACTTC.

The gene calls are TRBV2 and TRBJ1-5, with D possibly being TRBD1 (5 bases). Trimming stripped 2 bases from V and 8 bases from J, with 10 bases between. Germline CDR1 is SNHLY and CDR2 is FYNNEI. The CDR3 totals 13 residues. CDR3 sequence (DNA): TGTGCCAGCAGTGAACAGGGTATGGAGCCCCAGCATTTT. Encoded protein: CASSEQGMEPQHF.

This chain uses TRBV19 with TRBJ2-1; 9 bases are shared with TRBD2. CDR3 size: 17 residues. Germline V gene sequence: CDR1 LNHDA, CDR2 SQIVND (reference sequence). V lost 10 bases and J lost 0; bases outside the gene matches: 13. The CDR3 protein is CATTSRGGVSSYNEQFF. Written as DNA, the CDR3 is TGTGCCACCACCTCGCGGGGGGGCGTGAGCTCCTACAATGAGCAGTTCTTC. Complete variable domain (other parts from reference TRBV19 and TRBJ2-1): DGGITQSPKYLFRKEGQNVTLSCEQNLNHDAMYWYRQDPGQGLRLIYYSQIVNDFQKGDIAEGYSVSREKKESFPLTVTSAQKNPTAFYLCATTSRGGVSSYNEQFFGPGTRLTVL.

The rearrangement links TRBV28 to TRBJ2-7, with 10 bases matching TRBD1. Germline V CDR1 and CDR2: MDHEN, SYDVKM. V lost 3 bases, J lost 4 bases, and 6 bases stayed unmatched. The CDR3 length is 15 residues. DNA for the CDR3: TGTGCCAGCAGTTTCGGGACAGGGGTGGAGTACGAGCAGTACTTC. It codes for CASSFGTGVEYEQYF.

This clone was found a few times. This rearrangement joins TRBV5-1 to TRBJ2-7; D uncertain. Germline CDR1 SGHRS, CDR2 YFSETQ. V gave up 0 bases and J gave up 2 bases, with 9 bases separating them. The CDR3 consists of 14 residues. CDR3 in DNA: TGCGCCAGCAGCTTGGAAAGTGGGACCTACGAGCAGTACTTC. Amino acids: CASSLESGTYEQYF. The full variable domain, rest sourced from reference TRBV5-1 and TRBJ2-7, is KAGVTQTPRYLIKTRGQQVTLSCSPISGHRSVSWYQQTPGQGLQFLFEYFSETQRNKGNFPGRFSGRQFSNSRSEMNVSTLELGDSALYLCASSLESGTYEQYFGPGTRLTVT.

The gene calls are TRBV6-6 and TRBJ1-5, with 9 positions matching TRBD1. After removal of 7 bases from V and 3 bases from J, the junction contained 7 bases not matched to a gene. The germline gives CDR1 MNHNY, CDR2 SVGAGI (reference sequence). The CDR3 spans 15 residues. CDR3 nucleotides: TGTGCCAGCAAAAGCGGACAGGGGCTCAATCAGCCCCAGCATTTT. It yields the protein CASKSGQGLNQPQHF.

Written as DNA, the CDR3 is TGTGCCAGCAGTAGGCGGACTAGGGAGGAGACCCAGTACTTC. Residues: CASSRRTREETQYF. The genes are TRBV6-5 and TRBJ2-5; 7 nucleotides line up with TRBD2. Germline V gene data show CDR1 as MNHEY and CDR2 as SVGAGI. V was pared by 5 bases and J by 5 bases, with 8 bases of the junction left unmatched. The length of the CDR3 is 14 residues.

The chain carries TRBV29-1 and TRBJ1-1; weak D call: TRBD1 (6 bases). The CDR3 totals 12 residues. Germline V gives CDR1 SQVTM, CDR2 ANQGSEA. The CDR3 region is CSGGRMNTEAFF. For the CDR3, the DNA is TGCAGTGGGGGGCGGATGAACACTGAAGCTTTCTTT.

This clone counts as medium-sized (0.01 to 0.1%). V usage is TRBV7-9 and J usage is TRBJ1-2; D is unresolved. Trimming took off 5 bases at V and 6 bases at J, with 7 bases between the two ends. The CDR3 consists of 11 residues. Germline V CDR1 and CDR2: SEHNR, FQNEAQ (reference sequence). The CDR3 nucleotides read TGTGCCAGCAGCGTCGCGGATGGCTACACCTTC. Protein: CASSVADGYTF.

The chain couples TRBV30 to TRBJ1-5; weak D call: TRBD1 (5 bases). Germline lookup yields CDR1 GTSNPN and CDR2 SVGIG (reference sequence). V lost 7 bases, J lost 2 bases, and 15 bases lay in between. This CDR3 spans 14 amino acids. CDR3 loop: CASAMAGGNQPQHF. The CDR3 DNA reads TGTGCCTCAGCTATGGCGGGGGGCAATCAGCCCCAGCATTTT.

The J gene is TRBJ2-2, the V gene TRBV19, with 7 positions matching TRBD2. The CDR3 extends over 15 amino acids. Losses at the gene ends were 8 bases for V and 6 bases for J; bases not matched to a gene: 12. Per the germline V gene, CDR1 is LNHDA and CDR2 is SQIVND (reference sequence). The CDR3 sequence is CASRSAGVGAGELFF. The CDR3 DNA reads as TGTGCCAGTCGTAGTGCGGGGGTTGGGGCCGGGGAGCTGTTTTTT.

This rearrangement joins TRBV5-1 to TRBJ1-4; D uncertain. Germline V CDR1 and CDR2: SGHRS, YFSETQ. This CDR3 spans 16 amino acids. Trimming removed 4 bases at V and 0 bases at J, with 13 bases between. CDR3 sequence reads: CASSPGVGATNEKLFF. Written as DNA, the CDR3 is TGCGCCAGCAGCCCTGGAGTCGGTGCAACTAATGAAAAACTGTTTTTT.

V gene TRBV11-3 combines with J gene TRBJ1-5; no definite D call. Per the germline V gene, CDR1 is SGHNT and CDR2 is YENEEA. The length of the CDR3 is 15 residues. Trimming removed 6 bases from V and 0 bases from J, with 12 bases in between. The CDR3 DNA sequence: TGTGCCAGCAGGGATCGGTATAATAGCAATCAGCCCCAGCATTTT. Its translation is CASRDRYNSNQPQHF.

This clone appeared a few times. The V and J genes are TRBV10-2 and TRBJ1-2; D may be TRBD1 (6 bases). The CDR3 sequence is 13 residues long. The ends were cut back, 6 bases at V and 3 bases at J, with 11 bases in the middle. Germline V gene data show CDR1 as WSHSY and CDR2 as SAAADI. CDR3 amino acids: CASSIGGDYGYTF. CDR3 in DNA: TGCGCCAGCAGCATAGGGGGGGACTATGGCTACACCTTC.

The rearrangement joins TRBV10-3 to TRBJ2-3; tentative D call: TRBD2 (6 bases). Deletions cut 10 bases from V and 2 bases from J, with 16 bases between. The CDR3 has 14 amino acids. Germline values: CDR1 ENHRY, CDR2 SYGVKD. The CDR3 DNA reads as TGTGCCACCTCCGACGGGGGTTTCACAGATACGCAGTATTTT. Translation gives CATSDGGFTDTQYF.

The chain is built from TRBV18 and TRBJ2-3; possible D gene TRBD2, 6 bases. The CDR3 consists of 15 residues. V was shortened by 6 bases and J by 5 bases, with 18 bases between the two germline ends. Germline V gene data show CDR1 as KGHSH and CDR2 as LQKENI. CDR3 amino acids: CASSQAGGMGDTQYF. In DNA, the CDR3 is TGTGCCAGCTCCCAGGCAGGCGGGATGGGAGATACGCAGTATTTT.

The chain uses TRBV4-3 and TRBJ2-1; a weak D match, TRBD2 (5 bases). The germline V and J ends were trimmed by 4 bases and 6 bases, with 16 bases remaining between them. Germline assignment: CDR1 LGHNA and CDR2 YSLEER. CDR3 size: 15 residues. CDR3 in amino acids: CASSPQVIASNEQFF. The DNA of the CDR3 is TGCGCCAGCAGCCCCCAAGTAATAGCGAGCAATGAGCAGTTCTTC.

This clone showed up just a few times. This sequence joins TRBV27 and TRBJ1-4, with TRBD1 as a possible D gene (5 bases). CDR1 is MNHEY, CDR2 SMNVEV, per germline (reference sequence). The CDR3 totals 13 residues. Between the trimmed V and J ends, which lost 7 bases and 7 bases, there was a span of 13 bases. The CDR3 nucleotides are TGTGCCAGCAACAGGAGGCAAGGTGAAAAACTGTTTTTT. Amino acid sequence: CASNRRQGEKLFF.

This clone was found once. The chain employs TRBV6-1 and TRBJ2-5; the match to TRBD1 covers 10 bases. The CDR3 runs 16 residues. Germline V gene data show CDR1 as MNHNS and CDR2 as SASEGT. The V and J ends lost 3 bases and 5 bases, in that order; junction bases with no gene match: 9. CDR3 sequence (DNA): TGTGCCAGCAGTGATCGGGACAGGGGATCGTGGGAGACCCAGTACTTC. This sequence encodes CASSDRDRGSWETQYF.

V is TRBV4-2 and J is TRBJ2-7, with D perhaps matching TRBD1 or TRBD2 (5 bases each). V lost 3 bases to trimming and J lost 4 bases, with 13 bases between them. Germline loops: CDR1 LGHNA, CDR2 YNFKEQ. This CDR3 is 14 amino acids long. The CDR3 region is CASSQGWDGYEQYF. In nucleotides, the CDR3 is TGTGCCAGCAGCCAGGGATGGGACGGGTACGAGCAGTACTTC.

The DNA for the CDR3 is TGTGCCAGCAGTTTAAGCTCGGGGGGCTACACCTTC. It encodes CASSLSSGGYTF. The chain combines TRBV28 with TRBJ1-2; D uncertain. This CDR3 is built from 12 residues. Germline assignment: CDR1 MDHEN and CDR2 SYDVKM. V lost 2 bases and J 8 bases, leaving 9 bases between the germline ends.